One sample yielded the 30 T cell receptor beta chains listed below, sequenced in a study of PD-L1 blockade in urothelial cancer. Measured with immunoSEQ multiplex PCR; TCRdb has only the in-frame clones, and not every one. The sample yields about 95,000 clones, around 87% seen once. Time point meaning: pretreatment peripheral blood. Material: PBMCs, obtained around atezolizumab (anti-PD-L1) treatment. These receptors were collected from a man between 60 and 75 years old with urothelial cancer.

This chain connects TRBV5-1 to TRBJ2-6; D unresolved. This CDR3 comprises 15 residues. Per germline, CDR1 SGHRS and CDR2 YFSETQ. V was cut by 0 bases and J by 4 bases, with 8 bases left in between. DNA of the CDR3: TGCGCCAGCAGCTTGGGACATGCCGGGGCCAACGTCCTGACTTTC. Amino acid sequence: CASSLGHAGANVLTF.

The chain joins TRBV5-4 to TRBJ2-5; D is perhaps TRBD2 (6 bases). This CDR3 contains 15 residues. Germline CDR1 reads SGHNT; CDR2 reads YYREEE (reference sequence). With 6 bases removed from V and 4 bases from J, the gap between germline ends came to 19 bases. CDR3 residues: CASTPGPLEGETQYF. In DNA, the CDR3 is TGTGCCAGCACACCGGGGCCCCTGGAGGGAGAGACCCAGTACTTC.

The rearrangement uses TRBV28 and TRBJ1-2, with D tentatively TRBD1 (6 bases). Trimming removed 4 bases at V and 8 bases at J, with 20 bases between. The CDR3 sequence is 15 residues long. Germline values: CDR1 MDHEN, CDR2 SYDVKM. The CDR3 nucleotides read TGTGCCAGCAGTTCCGGGGACAAATTTCTCTGGGGCTACACCTTC. It yields the protein CASSSGDKFLWGYTF.

The CDR3, as DNA: TGTGCCAGTAGTCTTGGGACTAGCGGAGATGAGCAGTTCTTC. Translated, it gives CASSLGTSGDEQFF. The chain is built from TRBV19 and TRBJ2-1, with 11 nucleotides matching TRBD2. Germline CDR1 LNHDA, CDR2 SQIVND (reference sequence). The CDR3 spans 14 residues. J was trimmed by 8 bases and V by 5 bases; bases with no gene match: 5.

The chain is built from TRBV19 and TRBJ1-2; 9 nucleotides match TRBD1. CDR1 LNHDA and CDR2 SQIVND come from the germline V gene (reference sequence). CDR3 length: 15 residues. The V gene end was trimmed by 6 bases and the J gene end by 4 bases; junction bases not matched to a gene: 9. The CDR3 DNA follows: TGTGCCAGTAGCCACCCCGGGACAGGGATCTATGGCTACACCTTC. As protein: CASSHPGTGIYGYTF.

V and J are TRBV19 and TRBJ1-2; D is unclear. Between the trimmed V and J ends, which lost 4 bases and 4 bases, there was a span of 7 bases. Germline CDR1 reads LNHDA; CDR2 reads SQIVND (reference sequence). The CDR3 consists of 12 residues. This chain's CDR3 is CASSKNSYGYTF. CDR3 sequence (DNA): TGTGCCAGTAGTAAAAACAGCTATGGCTACACCTTC.

This chain connects TRBV7-2 to TRBJ1-5; D is uncertain. Germline V gene lookup returns CDR1 SGHTA and CDR2 FQGNSA. The length of the CDR3 is 13 residues. Trimming left V 2 bases short and J 4 bases short, with 6 bases between. In DNA form, the CDR3 reads TGTGCCAGCAGCTTACAAGCGAATCAGCCCCAGCATTTT. This gives the protein CASSLQANQPQHF.

The rearrangement uses TRBV15 and TRBJ1-2; D gene uncertain. V was shortened by 0 bases and J by 9 bases, with 5 bases between the two germline ends. The CDR3 runs to 11 residues. Germline CDR1 is LNHNV and CDR2 is YYDKDF (reference sequence). In DNA form, the CDR3 reads TGTGCCACCAGCAGAGACAGGCGCTACACCTTC. It is translated as CATSRDRRYTF.

The genes are TRBV5-4 and TRBJ2-5, with 8 bases lining up with TRBD1. The germline CDR1 and CDR2 sequences are SGHNT and YYREEE (reference sequence). The CDR3 extends over 15 amino acids. Trimming cost V 4 bases and J 1 base; bases outside gene matches: 6. The CDR3 loop reads CASSPRTGSQETQYF. The CDR3 coding sequence is TGTGCCAGCAGCCCGAGGACAGGGAGCCAAGAGACCCAGTACTTC.

This sequence joins TRBV4-1 and TRBJ2-2, with D perhaps TRBD2 (5 bases). Trimming stripped 2 bases from V and 1 base from J, with 5 bases between. CDR1 is MGHRA and CDR2 is YSYEKL in the germline V gene. CDR3 length equals 14 residues. The DNA for the CDR3 is TGCGCCAGCAGCCAACGGGAGAACACCGGGGAGCTGTTTTTT. Translating gives CASSQRENTGELFF.

The chain combines TRBV29-1 with TRBJ2-2, with 11 bases fitting TRBD2. The germline CDR1 and CDR2 sequences are SQVTM and ANQGSEA. CDR3 size: 17 residues. V lost 7 bases to trimming and J lost 1 base; unmatched junction nucleotides: 11. Written as DNA, the CDR3 is TGCAGCGCGGGGGTGTGGCTAGCGGGAGGGAACACCGGGGAGCTGTTTTTT. Protein product: CSAGVWLAGGNTGELFF.

This chain connects TRBV19 to TRBJ2-1, with 7 nucleotides matching TRBD1. Germline trimming cut 7 bases from V and 6 bases from J; bases unmatched to any gene: 3. Germline V gene data show CDR1 as LNHDA and CDR2 as SQIVND (reference sequence). CDR3 length: 12 amino acids. This CDR3 reads CASNDRANEQFF. DNA of the CDR3: TGTGCCAGTAATGACAGGGCCAATGAGCAGTTCTTC.

V and J are TRBV5-6 and TRBJ2-1; D is possibly TRBD2 (6 bases). V lost 4 bases, J lost 3 bases, and 14 bases lay in between. Germline V gives CDR1 SGHDT, CDR2 YYEEEE. This CDR3 has 15 residues. CDR3 bases: TGTGCCAGCAGCAATAGCGGATCGAACTACAATGAGCAGTTCTTC. Its protein is CASSNSGSNYNEQFF.

The V call is TRBV5-6, the J call TRBJ1-2; the D gene is possibly TRBD1 (5 bases). The CDR3 sequence is 13 residues long. Germline V CDR1 and CDR2: SGHDT, YYEEEE. V gave up 4 bases and J gave up 5 bases, with 12 bases separating them. CDR3 nucleotide sequence: TGTGCCAGCAGCGCGGGGAGGGGATATGGCTACACCTTC. Its translation is CASSAGRGYGYTF.

This rearrangement joins TRBV14 to TRBJ1-4; 9 nucleotides align to TRBD1. This CDR3 is 15 amino acids long. Germline V gene sequence: CDR1 SGHDN, CDR2 FVKESK. Germline trimming cut 4 bases from V and 8 bases from J; bases unmatched to any gene: 8. CDR3 in DNA: TGTGCCAGCAGCCCGTACAGGGGGCAAGGAGAAAAACTGTTTTTT. Its translation is CASSPYRGQGEKLFF.

The genes are TRBV6-6 and TRBJ2-3, with 8 bases fitting TRBD1. V trimming: 7 bases; J trimming: 2 bases; junction bases outside the gene matches: 8. The CDR3 spans 15 residues. From germline, CDR1 is MNHNY and CDR2 SVGAGI (reference sequence). CDR3 in DNA: TGTGCCAGCACCGGCAGGGGGCGGGACACAGATACGCAGTATTTT. Its translation is CASTGRGRDTDTQYF.

This rearrangement joins TRBV5-1 to TRBJ2-1; 10 nucleotides line up with TRBD1. V shed 1 base, J shed 8 bases, and the junction held 3 bases outside the gene matches. The germline CDR1 and CDR2 sequences are SGHRS and YFSETQ. There are 14 residues in the CDR3. CDR3 nucleotides: TGCGCCAGCAGCTTGACCGGGACAGGGGATGAGCAGTTCTTC. It codes for CASSLTGTGDEQFF.

The CDR3 nucleotides are TGCGCCAGCAATCCGGGACTGGGGGAGACCCAGTACTTC. It translates to CASNPGLGETQYF. This chain joins TRBV10-1 and TRBJ2-5; tentatively, D is TRBD2 (6 bases). The V end lost 7 bases, the J end lost 5 bases, and 14 bases lay between the germline ends. This CDR3 is built from 13 residues. Looked up from germline, CDR1 is WNHNN and CDR2 is SYGVQD (reference sequence).

The CDR3 nucleotides read TGTGCCAGTACCCGGGACAGTGCTGGAAACACCATATATTTT. Residues: CASTRDSAGNTIYF. The chain has TRBV19 and TRBJ1-3; 7 bases align to TRBD1. CDR1 and CDR2 from the germline V gene are LNHDA and SQIVND (reference sequence). CDR3 size: 14 residues. The J segment lost 2 bases and the V segment lost 7 bases, leaving 5 bases of the junction unmatched.

V gene TRBV4-2 combines with J gene TRBJ2-3; 7 bases agree with TRBD2. J lost 1 base, V lost 0 bases, and 7 bases had no gene match. The CDR3 spans 17 residues. Germline V gene lookup returns CDR1 LGHNA and CDR2 YNFKEQ. CDR3 region: CASSQDLTSAGTDTQYF. DNA of the CDR3: TGTGCCAGCAGCCAAGACCTCACTAGCGCCGGCACAGATACGCAGTATTTT.

The chain combines TRBV7-8 with TRBJ1-1, with 9 bases that match TRBD1. CDR1 and CDR2 from the germline V gene are SGHVS and FQNEAQ. The CDR3 has 13 residues. J was trimmed by 2 bases and V by 7 bases; bases with no gene match: 2. CDR3: CASITGGNTEAFF. Written as DNA, the CDR3 is TGTGCCAGCATCACAGGGGGCAACACTGAAGCTTTCTTT.

The chain recombines TRBV4-1 with TRBJ2-5, with D possibly TRBD1 on 6 matching bases. Germline V gene data show CDR1 as MGHRA and CDR2 as YSYEKL. V lost 0 bases to trimming and J lost 5 bases, with 16 bases between them. CDR3 length: 16 amino acids. The DNA of the CDR3 is TGCGCCAGCAGCCAAGATGGGACAACCACGGGGGAGACCCAGTACTTC. Amino acid sequence: CASSQDGTTTGETQYF.

The V gene is TRBV5-1, the J gene TRBJ1-1, with TRBD1 matching 8 bases. V shed 0 bases and J 2 bases; nucleotides not matched to a gene: 6. The CDR3 consists of 16 residues. The V gene's germline CDR1 is SGHRS and CDR2 YFSETQ. In DNA, the CDR3 is TGCGCCAGCAGCTTGGTCGCAGGACAGGGCAACACTGAAGCTTTCTTT. Translated, it gives CASSLVAGQGNTEAFF.

This clone occurred once. The chain recombines TRBV5-1 with TRBJ2-5; D perhaps matches TRBD2 (6 bases). Trimming took 4 bases from V and 5 from J, leaving 18 bases between them. This CDR3 has 15 residues. Germline V gene data show CDR1 as SGHRS and CDR2 as YFSETQ. The CDR3 DNA follows: TGCGCCAGCAGCCCGGAGGGTAATCGGCCGGAGACCCAGTACTTC. Translated, it gives CASSPEGNRPETQYF.

The CDR3 sequence: CASSRGTVETGELFF. The CDR3 bases are TGTGCCAGCTCCCGTGGGACAGTCGAAACCGGGGAGCTGTTTTTT. The J gene is TRBJ2-2, the V gene TRBV18; 7 positions match TRBD1. With V trimmed by 6 bases and J by 5 bases, 9 bases remained unmatched. The V gene's germline CDR1 is KGHSH and CDR2 LQKENI. This CDR3 is built from 15 residues. The full variable domain, with the rest looked up from reference TRBV18 and TRBJ2-2, is NAGVMQNPRHLVRRRGQEARLRCSPMKGHSHVYWYRQLPEEGLKFMVYLQKENIIDESGMPKERFSAEFPKEGPSILRIQQVVRGDSAAYFCASSRGTVETGELFFGEGSRLTVL.

This rearrangement joins TRBV14 to TRBJ2-7; D is unclear. From germline, CDR1 is SGHDN and CDR2 FVKESK. This CDR3 spans 14 amino acids. V was trimmed by 5 bases and J by 3 bases, leaving 14 bases between them. The DNA for the CDR3 is TGTGCCAGCAGCGACGAAGCGACTGGCTACGAGCAGTACTTC. It is translated as CASSDEATGYEQYF. Full variable domain (outside the CDR3, taken from reference TRBV14 and TRBJ2-7): EAGVTQFPSHSVIEKGQTVTLRCDPISGHDNLYWYRRVMGKEIKFLLHFVKESKQDESGMPNNRFLAERTGGTYSTLKVQPAELEDSGVYFCASSDEATGYEQYFGPGTRLTVT.

V gene TRBV5-1 combines with J gene TRBJ1-4, with TRBD1 identical over 11 bases. Trimming took 4 bases from V and 1 from J; bases not matched to a gene: 6. Germline V lookup: CDR1 SGHRS, CDR2 YFSETQ. This CDR3 has 17 residues. This chain's CDR3 is CASSAPGQGETNEKLFF. CDR3 bases: TGCGCCAGCAGCGCGCCGGGACAGGGGGAAACTAATGAAAAACTGTTTTTT.

This clone was seen just once. The chain employs TRBV6-5 and TRBJ2-2; D not resolved. V shed 4 bases and J shed 2 bases, with 8 bases lying between them. CDR3 size: 14 residues. Germline CDR1 and CDR2: MNHEY and SVGAGI. The CDR3 region has the DNA TGTGCCAGCAGTTTCACACCAAACACCGGGGAGCTGTTTTTT. Translating it yields CASSFTPNTGELFF.

The chain joins TRBV7-9 to TRBJ2-1; TRBD2 matches at 9 bases. From germline, CDR1 is SEHNR and CDR2 FQNEAQ (reference sequence). V was pared by 5 bases and J by 7 bases, with 6 bases of the junction left unmatched. The CDR3 covers 14 residues. In nucleotides, the CDR3 is TGTGCCAGCAGCCGTAGCGGGAGTTCGAATGAGCAGTTCTTC. Translated, it gives CASSRSGSSNEQFF. The complete variable domain, with remaining parts taken from reference TRBV7-9 and TRBJ2-1, reads DTGVSQNPRHKITKRGQNVTFRCDPISEHNRLYWYRQTLGQGPEFLTYFQNEAQLEKSRLLSDRFSAERPKGSFSTLEIQRTEQGDSAMYLCASSRSGSSNEQFFGPGTRLTVL.

The chain is built from TRBV29-1 and TRBJ2-4; 9 bases agree with TRBD1. V gave up 5 bases and J gave up 8 bases; unmatched junction bases: 4. The CDR3 has 12 residues. Germline CDR1 and CDR2: SQVTM and ANQGSEA. The CDR3 sequence: CSVLDRGDIQYF. The CDR3 DNA reads as TGCAGCGTTCTGGACAGGGGTGACATTCAGTACTTC.